The rows below give T cell receptor beta chains drawn from one sample of a study of T cells expressing NK-cell markers. For each CDR3 protein, TCRdb gives one entry from its re-call of the 5' RACE reads, without DNA. With around 100,000 distinct CDR3 sequences in the sample, the ten largest clones hold approximately 18%. Sequenced sample: blood T cells: a sorted CD56 or NKG2C T cell subset, CD4+ or CD8+ T cells, or bulk PBMC T cells (not recorded which). The source of these receptors is a woman aged 18 to 75 in good health. Each CDR3 is given with its conserved first and last residue.

J gene	V gene	CDR3 protein
TRBJ2-2	TRBV7-9	CASSNTVNTGELFF
TRBJ1-5	TRBV6-1	CASSEGAGGSQPQHF
TRBJ1-5	TRBV24-1	CATSDPGTPSQPQHF
TRBJ2-3	TRBV7-8	CASSTAGTEHSTDTQYF
TRBJ2-7	TRBV27	CASTTLDRAYEQYF
TRBJ1-1	TRBV7-3	CASSLNSLGVNTEAFF
TRBJ2-2	TRBV19	CASGMRGGELFF
TRBJ2-7	TRBV7-8	CASSLPPTGDPNYEQYF
TRBJ2-2	TRBV10-3	CAAPRLAGELFSGELFF
TRBJ2-7	TRBV18	CASSPREAPYEQYF
TRBJ2-3	TRBV12-5	CASGLVPTSTDTQYF
TRBJ2-1	TRBV6-5	CASSSGQGAQEQFF
TRBJ1-4	TRBV7-2	CASSDGTGRPNEKLFF
TRBJ2-7	TRBV4-2	CASSQDPLVGSSYEQYF
TRBJ2-1	TRBV7-2	CASSFGPLGSEQFF
TRBJ2-3	TRBV4-3	CASSQDGSVTDTQYF
TRBJ2-1	TRBV19	CASSSGTGDWNEQFF
TRBJ2-1	TRBV7-9	CASSQTGGEQFF
TRBJ1-2	TRBV23-1	CASSQSASRYYTF
TRBJ2-7	TRBV7-9	CASSFAGNTYEQYF
TRBJ2-1	TRBV19	CASSGGTSGSGEQFF
TRBJ1-5	TRBV20-1	CSATPHDLSNQPQHF
TRBJ2-6	TRBV6-4	CASSGGQTSSGANVLTF
TRBJ2-1	TRBV20-1	CSARDIGDSEQFF
TRBJ2-2	TRBV29-1	CSVAQGNTGELFF
TRBJ1-1	TRBV25-1	CASRQGASTEAFF
TRBJ2-7	TRBV7-9	CASSPTSGRVYEQYF
TRBJ2-1	TRBV7-3	CASSSTPGLADSYNEQFF
TRBJ2-7	TRBV7-9	CASSPTAGTGLDEQYF
TRBJ2-3	TRBV4-3	CASSQVAGARTDTQYF
TRBJ2-1	TRBV4-3	CASSQDKGRGNEQFF
TRBJ1-5	TRBV18	CASSRNWEEPQHF
TRBJ2-3	TRBV5-1	CASSLAVRQDTDTQYF
TRBJ2-7	TRBV9	CASSVGTSGAYEQYF
TRBJ2-1	TRBV4-3	CASSQDQEFNEQFF
TRBJ2-3	TRBV12-3/TRBV12-4	CASSLIYAGEDTDTQYF
TRBJ2-7	TRBV20-1	CSASPEEITARQYF
TRBJ1-1	TRBV6-2/TRBV6-3	CASSYLKGATEAFF
TRBJ2-1	TRBV10-2	CASGGDSQGESYNEQFF
TRBJ2-1	TRBV27	CASSPGTSGRNEQFF
TRBJ2-7	TRBV4-3	CASSPASGDYEQYF
TRBJ1-6	TRBV7-8	CASSLGSASYNSPLHF
TRBJ2-1	TRBV6-2/TRBV6-3	CASSPIGEQFF
TRBJ2-5	TRBV3-1	CASSQTSTSGVETQYF
TRBJ1-4	TRBV5-1	CASSLYEGPNEKLFF
TRBJ2-1	TRBV6-2/TRBV6-3	CASRLLAGGIYNEQFF
TRBJ2-1	TRBV12-3/TRBV12-4	CASRPPGPGNEQFF
TRBJ1-2	TRBV12-3/TRBV12-4	CASSSGTGGGIDGYTF
TRBJ2-3	TRBV4-3	CASSQDLGAGGPFTDTQYF
TRBJ2-5	TRBV4-1	CASSQDWGTQYF
TRBJ1-3	TRBV5-1	CASSLAGSSGNTIYF